Each of the 15 T cell receptor beta chains below was sequenced from the same sample in a study of blood T cell repertoires in COVID-19. Assay: immunoSEQ multiplex PCR; the TCRdb copy retains only in-frame clones and omits some. Among 30,000 to 35,000 clones listed, 80% to 90% were seen once. Material for sequencing was peripheral blood. These receptors all come from a man aged 60 to 69 with active COVID-19.

This rearrangement joins TRBV5-1 to TRBJ2-1; 10 positions agree with TRBD2. Germline V lookup: CDR1 SGHRS, CDR2 YFSETQ. This CDR3 contains 20 residues. V lost 0 bases, J lost 0 bases, and 12 bases stayed unmatched. The CDR3 sequence is CASSLDPGGLAASSYNEQFF. CDR3 in DNA: TGCGCCAGCAGCTTGGACCCTGGTGGACTAGCGGCGAGCTCCTACAATGAGCAGTTCTTC. The whole variable domain, remainder taken from reference TRBV5-1 and TRBJ2-1, is KAGVTQTPRYLIKTRGQQVTLSCSPISGHRSVSWYQQTPGQGLQFLFEYFSETQRNKGNFPGRFSGRQFSNSRSEMNVSTLELGDSALYLCASSLDPGGLAASSYNEQFFGPGTRLTVL.

V is TRBV3-1 (or the pseudogene TRBV3-2) and J is TRBJ2-1; 13 nucleotides line up with TRBD2. Trimming removed 4 bases from V and 0 bases from J; junction bases left unmatched: 12. The germline V gene encodes CDR1 LGHDT and CDR2 YNNKEL (reference sequence). The CDR3 runs 20 residues. The CDR3 loop is CASSRRLAGGAISSYNEQFF. Written as DNA, the CDR3 is TGTGCCAGCAGCCGGCGACTAGCGGGAGGTGCGATTAGCTCCTACAATGAGCAGTTCTTC.

V gene TRBV25-1 combines with J gene TRBJ2-3; D remains unclear. V lost 3 bases and J 3 bases, leaving 13 bases between the germline ends. Germline values: CDR1 MGHDK, CDR2 SYGVNS. There are 15 residues in the CDR3. The CDR3 reads CASSDTIRPTDTQYF. In nucleotides, the CDR3 is TGTGCCAGCAGTGATACTATAAGGCCTACAGATACGCAGTATTTT.

The genes are TRBV30 and TRBJ2-2; 11 bases map to TRBD2. V was clipped by 5 bases and J by 6 bases; unmatched bases: 8. The CDR3 consists of 15 residues. Per the germline V gene, CDR1 is GTSNPN and CDR2 is SVGIG (reference sequence). CDR3 sequence (DNA): TGTGCCTGGGGGTCTAGCGGGGGGATTGCCGGGGAGCTGTTTTTT. It codes for CAWGSSGGIAGELFF.

V usage is TRBV11-2 and J usage is TRBJ2-5, with D tentatively TRBD2 (6 bases). Trimming removed 1 base at V and 4 bases at J, with 16 bases between. This CDR3 has 16 amino acids. The V gene's germline CDR1 is SGHAT and CDR2 FQNNGV. The CDR3 coding sequence is TGTGCCAGCAGCTTAGGGGACTGGGGCAGTACAGAGACCCAGTACTTC. It yields the protein CASSLGDWGSTETQYF. The variable domain in full, completed from reference TRBV11-2 and TRBJ2-5, reads EAGVAQSPRYKIIEKRQSVAFWCNPISGHATLYWYQQILGQGPKLLIQFQNNGVVDDSQLPKDRFSAERLKGVDSTLKIQPAKLEDSAVYLCASSLGDWGSTETQYFGPGTRLLVL.

The J gene is TRBJ2-5, the V gene TRBV14; 11 bases line up with TRBD1. This CDR3 is 16 amino acids long. The trim removed 3 bases at V and 2 bases at J, leaving 5 bases unmatched. Germline values: CDR1 SGHDN, CDR2 FVKESK. The CDR3 sequence: CASSQGWDRGQETQYF. In DNA, the CDR3 is TGTGCCAGCAGCCAGGGCTGGGACAGGGGGCAAGAGACCCAGTACTTC. Using reference TRBV14 and TRBJ2-5 for the parts outside the CDR3, the full variable domain is EAGVTQFPSHSVIEKGQTVTLRCDPISGHDNLYWYRRVMGKEIKFLLHFVKESKQDESGMPNNRFLAERTGGTYSTLKVQPAELEDSGVYFCASSQGWDRGQETQYFGPGTRLLVL.

The chain joins TRBV5-1 to TRBJ1-2; weak D call: TRBD1 (6 bases). V was trimmed by 5 bases and J by 4 bases, leaving 15 bases between them. This CDR3 has 14 amino acids. Germline V lookup: CDR1 SGHRS, CDR2 YFSETQ. The CDR3 region has the DNA TGCGCCAGCAGATGGCTGACAGGAGCCTATGGCTACACCTTC. Encoded protein: CASRWLTGAYGYTF.

J is TRBJ2-3 and V is TRBV7-9; D unresolved. The CDR3 covers 12 residues. V lost 5 bases and J 6 bases, leaving 9 bases between the germline ends. Germline V gene lookup returns CDR1 SEHNR and CDR2 FQNEAQ (reference sequence). As DNA, the CDR3 is TGTGCCAGCAGCCCCCCGGGTGATACGCAGTATTTT. It encodes CASSPPGDTQYF.

The table lists this clone with a count of one. CDR3: CASSPWDSGSQETQYF. CDR3 nucleotides: TGTGCCAGTAGTCCCTGGGACAGCGGGAGCCAAGAGACCCAGTACTTC. The chain is built from TRBV19 and TRBJ2-5; TRBD2 is a possible D gene (8 bases). The CDR3 loop spans 16 amino acids. Germline assignment: CDR1 LNHDA and CDR2 SQIVND (reference sequence). Trimming cost V 5 bases and J 1 base, with 17 bases left between them.

The V call is TRBV4-2, the J call TRBJ2-3, with D unclear. CDR3 length: 16 amino acids. Germline assignment: CDR1 LGHNA and CDR2 YNFKEQ. The V end lost 0 bases, the J end lost 3 bases, and 13 bases lay between the germline ends. CDR3 nucleotide sequence: TGTGCCAGCAGCCAAGATTGGGCCGCCGGAACAGATACGCAGTATTTT. Translated: CASSQDWAAGTDTQYF.

J is TRBJ2-3 and V is TRBV6-5; TRBD2 might be the D (5 bases). Germline lookup yields CDR1 MNHEY and CDR2 SVGAGI. V was pared by 0 bases and J by 5 bases, with 15 bases between. The CDR3 contains 16 residues. The CDR3 nucleotides read TGTGCCAGCAGTTACTCGAGGGTTAGCATGGGAGATACGCAGTATTTT. Translated: CASSYSRVSMGDTQYF.

The gene calls are TRBV5-1 and TRBJ2-2; 9 bases fit TRBD1. Looked up from germline, CDR1 is SGHRS and CDR2 is YFSETQ. The CDR3 has 15 amino acids. J was trimmed by 4 bases and V by 0 bases; bases with no gene match: 1. The CDR3 region has the DNA TGCGCCAGCAGCTTGGACAGGGGGCGCACCGGGGAGCTGTTTTTT. Its translation is CASSLDRGRTGELFF.

V gene TRBV9 combines with J gene TRBJ2-5; a possible D gene is TRBD1 (6 bases). This CDR3 is 13 amino acids long. V dropped 1 base and J dropped 4 bases, with 8 bases sitting between them. Germline assignment: CDR1 SGDLS and CDR2 YYNGEE. CDR3 DNA sequence: TGTGCCAGCAGCGTAACAGGGCCAGAGACCCAGTACTTC. Translated, it gives CASSVTGPETQYF.

The rearrangement links TRBV3-1 (or the pseudogene TRBV3-2) to TRBJ2-7, with 7 bases lining up with TRBD1. V shed 0 bases and J 3 bases; nucleotides not matched to a gene: 2. The CDR3 loop spans 14 amino acids. Germline V lookup: CDR1 LGHDT, CDR2 YNNKEL (reference sequence). The chain's CDR3 is CASSQEWDSYEQYF. The CDR3 region has the DNA TGTGCCAGCAGCCAAGAGTGGGACAGCTACGAGCAGTACTTC.

The gene calls are TRBV19 and TRBJ2-3, with D possibly being TRBD2 (6 bases). CDR1 is LNHDA, CDR2 SQIVND, per germline (reference sequence). The CDR3 covers 14 residues. V gave up 1 base and J gave up 6 bases, with 11 bases separating them. CDR3 amino acids: CASSIGSGGDTQYF. DNA of the CDR3: TGTGCCAGTAGTATAGGGTCAGGAGGGGATACGCAGTATTTT.